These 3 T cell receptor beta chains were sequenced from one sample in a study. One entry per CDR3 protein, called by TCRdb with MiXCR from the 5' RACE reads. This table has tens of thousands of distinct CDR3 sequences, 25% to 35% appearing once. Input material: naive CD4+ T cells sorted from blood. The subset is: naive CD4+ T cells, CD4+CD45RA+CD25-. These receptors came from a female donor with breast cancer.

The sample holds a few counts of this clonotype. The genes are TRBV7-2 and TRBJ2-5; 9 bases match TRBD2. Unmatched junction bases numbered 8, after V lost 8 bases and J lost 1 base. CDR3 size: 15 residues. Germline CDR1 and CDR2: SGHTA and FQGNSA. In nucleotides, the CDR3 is TGTGCCAGCTGCGCGGGAGGGCCCCGCCAAGAGACCCAGTACTTC. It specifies CASCAGGPRQETQYF.

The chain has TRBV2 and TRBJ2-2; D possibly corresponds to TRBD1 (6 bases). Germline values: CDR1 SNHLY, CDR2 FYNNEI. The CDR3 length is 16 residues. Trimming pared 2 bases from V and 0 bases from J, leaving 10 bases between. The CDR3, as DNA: TGTGCCAGCAGTGAACAGGGACAAACGAACACCGGGGAGCTGTTTTTT. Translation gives CASSEQGQTNTGELFF.

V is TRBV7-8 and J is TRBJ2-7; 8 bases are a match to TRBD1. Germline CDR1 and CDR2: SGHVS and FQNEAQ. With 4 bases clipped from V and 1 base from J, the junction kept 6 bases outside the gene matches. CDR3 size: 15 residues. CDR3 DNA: TGTGCCAGCAGCTCCTACCAGGGGGCATCCTACGAGCAGTACTTC. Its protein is CASSSYQGASYEQYF.